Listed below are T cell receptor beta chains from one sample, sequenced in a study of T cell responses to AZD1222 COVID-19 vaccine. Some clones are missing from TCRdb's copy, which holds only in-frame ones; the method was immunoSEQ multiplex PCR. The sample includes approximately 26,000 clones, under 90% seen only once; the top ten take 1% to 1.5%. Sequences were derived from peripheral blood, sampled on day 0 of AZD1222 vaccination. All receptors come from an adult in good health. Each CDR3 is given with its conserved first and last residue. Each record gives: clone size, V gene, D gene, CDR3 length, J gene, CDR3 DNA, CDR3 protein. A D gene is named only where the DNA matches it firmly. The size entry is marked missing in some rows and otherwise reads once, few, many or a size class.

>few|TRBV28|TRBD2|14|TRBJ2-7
TGTGCCAGCAGGCCCGCGGGACTAGCCCACGAGCAGTACTTC
CASRPAGLAHEQYF
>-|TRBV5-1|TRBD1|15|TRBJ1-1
TGCGCCAGCAGCTTGGCCGGGACAGGGTTCACTGAAGCTTTCTTT
CASSLAGTGFTEAFF
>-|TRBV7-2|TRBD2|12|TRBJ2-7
TGTGCCAGCAGCTTATTTGACGGGAGGACTAGCTTC
CASSLFDGRTSF
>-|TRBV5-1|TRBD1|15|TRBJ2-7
TGCGCCAGCAGTCAAGGGGGGACAGGAACCTACGAGCAGTACTTC
CASSQGGTGTYEQYF
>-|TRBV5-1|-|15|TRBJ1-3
TGCGCCAGCAGCTTGGACGGAATCTCTGGAAACACCATATATTTT
CASSLDGISGNTIYF
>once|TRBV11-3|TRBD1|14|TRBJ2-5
TGTGCCAGCAGCTCGGGACAGGGAAAAGAGACCCAGTACTTC
CASSSGQGKETQYF
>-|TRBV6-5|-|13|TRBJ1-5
TGTGCCAGCAGTAATCGATTTAATCAGCCCCAGCATTTT
CASSNRFNQPQHF
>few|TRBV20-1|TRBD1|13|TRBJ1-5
TGCAGTGCTAGTAGGGACAGGAATCAGCCCCAGCATTTT
CSASRDRNQPQHF
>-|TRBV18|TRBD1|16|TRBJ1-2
TGTGCCAGCTCACCAAAAGAGGCACCAGGGGGCTATGGCTACACCTTC
CASSPKEAPGGYGYTF
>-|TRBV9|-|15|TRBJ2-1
TGTGCCAGCAGCGTAGACCTACCTTCCTACAATGAGCAGTTCTTC
CASSVDLPSYNEQFF
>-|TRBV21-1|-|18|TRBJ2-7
TGTGCCAGCCGTCCTTGGGGCGTCTATAGCGGGGGGCAATACGAGCAGTACTTC
CASRPWGVYSGGQYEQYF
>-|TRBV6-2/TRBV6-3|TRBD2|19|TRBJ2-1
TGTGCCAGCAGTAACGGCGGGGCTAGCGGCATAAGCTCCTACAATGAGCAGTTCTTC
CASSNGGASGISSYNEQFF
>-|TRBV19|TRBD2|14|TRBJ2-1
TGTGCCAGTAGTATTACTGGACTAGCGGGAGAAGTGTTCTTC
CASSITGLAGEVFF
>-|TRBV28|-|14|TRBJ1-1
TGTGCCAGCAATTGGGCCCTAATGAACACTGAAGCTTTCTTT
CASNWALMNTEAFF
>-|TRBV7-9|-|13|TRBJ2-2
TGTGCCAGCACTCCGGGACGGACGAACCGCCTGTTTTTT
CASTPGRTNRLFF
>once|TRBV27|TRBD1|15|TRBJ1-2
TGTGCCAGCAGCCCTCCGGGACAGGGTCTCTATGGCTACACCTTC
CASSPPGQGLYGYTF
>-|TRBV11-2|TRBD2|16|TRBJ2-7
TGTGCCAGCAGGCCTCTAGCGGGACCCCAGAGGCACGAGCAGTACTTC
CASRPLAGPQRHEQYF
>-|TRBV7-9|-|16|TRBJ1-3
TGTGCCAGCAGCGAATTGAGGCAGGGGTCCGGAAACACCATATATTTT
CASSELRQGSGNTIYF
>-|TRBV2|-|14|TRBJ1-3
TGTGCCAGCAGGGCGGCAGGGTCGGGAAACACCATATATTTT
CASRAAGSGNTIYF
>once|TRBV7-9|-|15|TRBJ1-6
TGTGCCAGCAGCTACTACAGGGATTTTGATTCACCCCTCCACTTT
CASSYYRDFDSPLHF
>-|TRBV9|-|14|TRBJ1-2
TGTGCCAGCAGCCCCCGGCAGGGCCCTTATGGCTACACCTTC
CASSPRQGPYGYTF
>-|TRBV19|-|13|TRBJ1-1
TGTGCCAGTAGTAAGACAGTGAACACTGAAGCTTTCTTT
CASSKTVNTEAFF
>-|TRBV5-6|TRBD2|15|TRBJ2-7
TGTGCCAGCAGCTCCAGGGGACTAGCGGGAGACGAGCAGTACTTC
CASSSRGLAGDEQYF
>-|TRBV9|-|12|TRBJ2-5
TGTGCCAGCAGCGAGGGTGGGGAGACCCAGTACTTC
CASSEGGETQYF